These 20 T cell receptor beta chains came from one sample sequenced in a study of T cell changes during pregnancy in multiple sclerosis. The table came from immunoSEQ multiplex PCR; TCRdb's copy has only in-frame clones and leaves some out. Here the sample spans roughly 64,000 clones, roughly 92% being singletons. Sequences were derived from peripheral blood, sampled in the second trimester of pregnancy. These receptors were obtained from a female donor with multiple sclerosis, enrolled in a pregnancy study.

This rearrangement joins TRBV25-1 to TRBJ2-7; perhaps TRBD2 as D (5 bases). Germline assignment: CDR1 MGHDK and CDR2 SYGVNS. Trimming took 1 base from V and 0 from J, leaving 19 bases between them. The CDR3 covers 18 residues. The CDR3 DNA is TGTGCCAGCAGTGAATTCACCTCGGGGAGACGGGGCTCCTACGAGCAGTACTTC. Its protein is CASSEFTSGRRGSYEQYF.

This chain links TRBV19 with TRBJ2-3; TRBD2 aligns across 8 bases. The CDR3 has 17 residues. Germline-derived CDR1 and CDR2 are LNHDA and SQIVND (reference sequence). Unmatched junction bases numbered 8, after V lost 1 base and J lost 2 bases. CDR3 DNA sequence: TGTGCCAGTAGTATAGCTGTCACTAGCGGTTACACAGATACGCAGTATTTT. Translating it yields CASSIAVTSGYTDTQYF.

This clone was detected once. The chain employs TRBV18 and TRBJ2-7, with 10 bases that match TRBD1. This CDR3 region has 14 residues. J lost 4 bases, V lost 3 bases, and 3 bases had no gene match. Germline CDR1 KGHSH, CDR2 LQKENI. The CDR3 reads CASSPGQGTYEQYF. The CDR3 DNA follows: TGTGCCAGCTCACCGGGACAGGGGACTTACGAGCAGTACTTC.

CDR3 DNA sequence: TGTGCCAGCACGCAGACAGGAAGCAATCAGCCCCAGCATTTT. Translating gives CASTQTGSNQPQHF. This chain uses TRBV7-9 with TRBJ1-5; tentatively, D is TRBD1 (6 bases). This CDR3 has 14 residues. The V and J ends lost 7 bases and 1 base respectively, with 11 bases between them. Germline V gives CDR1 SEHNR, CDR2 FQNEAQ (reference sequence).

V gene TRBV18 combines with J gene TRBJ2-7; the D is unclear. The V and J ends lost 3 bases and 4 bases respectively, with 10 bases between them. CDR3 length: 13 residues. Germline loops: CDR1 KGHSH, CDR2 LQKENI. The CDR3 DNA follows: TGTGCCAGCTCACCGCCCTCGAGGTACGAGCAGTACTTC. Encoded protein: CASSPPSRYEQYF.

This clone is a singleton in its sample. The sample carries other DNA sequences with the same CDR3. The V call is TRBV29-1, the J call TRBJ2-1; 7 bases line up with TRBD2. Trimming took 7 bases from V and 1 from J; bases not matched to a gene: 7. From germline, CDR1 is SQVTM and CDR2 ANQGSEA. CDR3 length: 14 residues. For the CDR3, the DNA is TGCAGCGCCAGACTAGCCGGTTCCTACAATGAGCAGTTCTTC. Protein product: CSARLAGSYNEQFF.

J is TRBJ2-1 and V is TRBV4-1; D uncertain. Trimming took 3 bases from V and 6 from J, leaving 18 bases between them. Germline V lookup: CDR1 MGHRA, CDR2 YSYEKL. The CDR3 has 16 amino acids. The CDR3 sequence is CASSQGPGQLGNEQFF. CDR3 coding DNA: TGCGCCAGCAGCCAGGGCCCTGGGCAATTGGGCAATGAGCAGTTCTTC.

The chain has TRBV5-4 and TRBJ2-2; D unclear. The CDR3 extends over 12 amino acids. V gave up 4 bases and J gave up 5 bases, with 6 bases separating them. Germline CDR1 is SGHNT and CDR2 is YYREEE (reference sequence). The CDR3 DNA follows: TGTGCCAGCAGCCTCAGTACCGGGGAGCTGTTTTTT. This translates into CASSLSTGELFF.

This chain joins TRBV27 and TRBJ1-5; D is perhaps TRBD1 (6 bases). The CDR3 has 14 residues. Between the trimmed V and J ends, which lost 4 bases and 7 bases, there was a span of 14 bases. From germline, CDR1 is MNHEY and CDR2 SMNVEV (reference sequence). CDR3 amino acids: CASSYDRGGQPQHF. The CDR3 region has the DNA TGTGCCAGCAGTTATGATCGGGGGGGCCAGCCCCAGCATTTT.

V gene TRBV4-1 combines with J gene TRBJ2-1; D might be TRBD2 (6 bases). This CDR3 has 17 amino acids. V was clipped by 0 bases and J by 4 bases, with 16 bases between them. Germline V CDR1 and CDR2: MGHRA, YSYEKL. DNA of the CDR3: TGCGCCAGCAGCCAAGATGATGGGGGGACCTCTTACAATGAGCAGTTCTTC. It encodes CASSQDDGGTSYNEQFF.

The rearrangement links TRBV6-6 to TRBJ1-1; 7 positions agree with TRBD1. The CDR3 is made up of 15 amino acids. Looked up from germline, CDR1 is MNHNY and CDR2 is SVGAGI (reference sequence). Losses at the gene ends were 5 bases for V and 10 bases for J; bases not matched to a gene: 16. The CDR3: CASSPTPGQSEGAFF. The CDR3 nucleotides read TGTGCCAGCAGTCCGACTCCGGGACAGTCTGAAGGAGCTTTCTTT.

The chain combines TRBV6-6 with TRBJ1-5, with 10 bases that match TRBD1. V dropped 7 bases and J dropped 2; count of bases not matched to a gene: 2. The CDR3 covers 14 residues. The V gene's germline CDR1 is MNHNY and CDR2 SVGAGI (reference sequence). CDR3 DNA: TGTGCCAGCAACGGACAGGGGGGCAATCAGCCCCAGCATTTT. Encoded protein: CASNGQGGNQPQHF.

The V call is TRBV10-3, the J call TRBJ2-5; the D gene is possibly TRBD2 (5 bases). CDR1 ENHRY and CDR2 SYGVKD come from the germline V gene. The CDR3 loop spans 14 amino acids. The V end was cut by 0 bases, the J end by 3 bases, with 8 bases between. CDR3 nucleotides: TGTGCCATCAGTGAGTCCACTAGTAAAGAGACCCAGTACTTC. Its translation is CAISESTSKETQYF.

The chain uses TRBV30 and TRBJ1-2; 9 bases map to TRBD1. With 0 bases clipped from V and 9 bases from J, the junction kept 5 bases outside the gene matches. CDR3 size: 13 residues. Germline V gene lookup returns CDR1 GTSNPN and CDR2 SVGIG (reference sequence). CDR3 residues: CAWSVRDRERYTF. As DNA, the CDR3 is TGTGCCTGGAGTGTGAGGGACAGGGAACGCTACACCTTC.

The rearrangement joins TRBV19 to TRBJ2-2, with 9 positions matching TRBD2. J gave up 6 bases and V 3 bases, and 8 bases lay outside the gene matches. CDR1 is LNHDA, CDR2 SQIVND, per germline (reference sequence). This CDR3 region has 16 residues. In DNA form, the CDR3 reads TGTGCCAGTAGTATCTTGGCGGGAGGGCTTTCCGGGGAGCTGTTTTTT. Amino acids: CASSILAGGLSGELFF.

The V call is TRBV28, the J call TRBJ2-3, with D perhaps matching TRBD2 (5 bases). The CDR3 has 15 amino acids. Trimming shortened V by 5 bases and J by 1 base, and 13 bases separated the two germline ends. Germline-derived CDR1 and CDR2 are MDHEN and SYDVKM. This chain's CDR3 is CASSPDSGGTDTQYF. The CDR3 region has the DNA TGTGCCAGCAGTCCTGATTCCGGGGGCACAGATACGCAGTATTTT. The full variable domain, in which reference TRBV28 and TRBJ2-3 provide the parts outside the CDR3, is DVKVTQSSRYLVKRTGEKVFLECVQDMDHENMFWYRQDPGLGLRLIYFSYDVKMKEKGDIPEGYSVSREKKERFSLILESASTNQTSMYLCASSPDSGGTDTQYFGPGTRLTVL.

This chain connects TRBV7-7 to TRBJ1-1; TRBD1 matches 10 bases. The germline CDR1 and CDR2 sequences are SSHAT and FNYEAQ (reference sequence). The CDR3 is 18 amino acids. The CDR3 bases are TGTGCTAGCCTACGGACAGGGGGAGGTTGGTTAGTGGGCACTGAAGCTTTCTTT. Amino acids: CASLRTGGGWLVGTEAFF.

This rearrangement joins TRBV27 to TRBJ1-4; a weak D match, TRBD1 (5 bases). Between the trimmed V and J ends, which lost 5 bases and 7 bases, there was a span of 26 bases. The CDR3 length is 18 residues. CDR1 is MNHEY and CDR2 is SMNVEV in the germline V gene (reference sequence). The CDR3 is CASSPRTPPGTEPEKLFF. As DNA, the CDR3 is TGTGCCAGCAGTCCCCGCACGCCCCCAGGGACTGAACCTGAAAAACTGTTTTTT.

The genes are TRBV6-5 and TRBJ1-1, with 9 positions matching TRBD1. The CDR3 contains 13 residues. Germline V lookup: CDR1 MNHEY, CDR2 SVGAGI. V dropped 0 bases and J dropped 8; count of bases not matched to a gene: 1. CDR3 amino acids: CASSYSTGGEAFF. The DNA for the CDR3 is TGTGCCAGCAGTTACTCGACAGGGGGAGAAGCTTTCTTT.

The V gene is TRBV5-1, the J gene TRBJ2-1; unclear D gene. Trimming removed 0 bases at V and 3 bases at J, with 7 bases between. CDR3 length equals 14 residues. The germline gives CDR1 SGHRS, CDR2 YFSETQ. In DNA, the CDR3 is TGCGCCAGCAGCTTGGATCTAGACTACAATGAGCAGTTCTTC. Residues: CASSLDLDYNEQFF.